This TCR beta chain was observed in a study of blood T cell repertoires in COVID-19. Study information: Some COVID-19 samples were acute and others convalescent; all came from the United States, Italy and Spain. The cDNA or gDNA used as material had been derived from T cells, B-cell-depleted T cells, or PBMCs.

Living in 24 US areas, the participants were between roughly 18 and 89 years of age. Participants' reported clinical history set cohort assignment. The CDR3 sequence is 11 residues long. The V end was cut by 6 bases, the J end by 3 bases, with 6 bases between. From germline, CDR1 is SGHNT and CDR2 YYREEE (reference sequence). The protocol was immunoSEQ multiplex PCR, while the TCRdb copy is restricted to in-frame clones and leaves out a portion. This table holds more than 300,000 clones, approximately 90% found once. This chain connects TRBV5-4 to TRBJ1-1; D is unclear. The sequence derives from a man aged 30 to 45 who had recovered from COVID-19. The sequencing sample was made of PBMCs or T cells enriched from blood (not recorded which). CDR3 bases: TGTGCCAGCAACTCTGACACTGAAGCTTTCTTT. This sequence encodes CASNSDTEAFF.